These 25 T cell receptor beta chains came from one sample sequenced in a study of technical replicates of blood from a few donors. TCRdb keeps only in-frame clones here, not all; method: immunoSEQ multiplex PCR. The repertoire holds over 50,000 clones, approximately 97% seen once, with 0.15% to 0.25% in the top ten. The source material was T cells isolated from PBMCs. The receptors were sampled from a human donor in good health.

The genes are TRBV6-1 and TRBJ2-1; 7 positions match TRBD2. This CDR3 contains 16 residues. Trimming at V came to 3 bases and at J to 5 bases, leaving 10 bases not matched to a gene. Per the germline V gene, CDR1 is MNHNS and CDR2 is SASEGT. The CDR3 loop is CASSDGAASGHNEQFF. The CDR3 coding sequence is TGTGCCAGCAGTGACGGTGCGGCTAGCGGCCACAATGAGCAGTTCTTC.

CDR3 nucleotides: TGCGCCAGCAGCCGAGAGGGTATCGGGGTCTCTAATTCACCCCTCCACTTT. This sequence encodes CASSREGIGVSNSPLHF. The V and J genes are TRBV5-1 and TRBJ1-6, with no clear D. Germline CDR1 is SGHRS and CDR2 is YFSETQ. There are 17 residues in the CDR3. Trimming took off 4 bases at V and 6 bases at J, with 20 bases between the two ends.

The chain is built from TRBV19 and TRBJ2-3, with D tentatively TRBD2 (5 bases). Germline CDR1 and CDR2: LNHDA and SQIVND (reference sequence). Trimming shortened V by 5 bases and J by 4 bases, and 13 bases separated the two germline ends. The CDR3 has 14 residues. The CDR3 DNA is TGTGCCAGTAGTCAGAGGGTTGGATCAGATACGCAGTATTTT. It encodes CASSQRVGSDTQYF.

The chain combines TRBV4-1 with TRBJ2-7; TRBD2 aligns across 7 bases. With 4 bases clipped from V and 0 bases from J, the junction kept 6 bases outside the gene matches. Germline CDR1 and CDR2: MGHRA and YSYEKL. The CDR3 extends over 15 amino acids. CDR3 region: CASSPQASGSYEQYF. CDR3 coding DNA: TGCGCCAGCAGCCCTCAGGCTAGCGGCTCCTACGAGCAGTACTTC.

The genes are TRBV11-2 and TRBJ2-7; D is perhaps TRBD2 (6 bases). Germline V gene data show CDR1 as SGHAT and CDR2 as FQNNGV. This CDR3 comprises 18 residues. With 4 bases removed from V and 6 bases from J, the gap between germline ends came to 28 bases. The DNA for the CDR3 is TGTGCCAGCAGCTCTCCTCGAGCCGGGACTCTATACCCTCGCGAGCAGTACTTC. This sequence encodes CASSSPRAGTLYPREQYF.

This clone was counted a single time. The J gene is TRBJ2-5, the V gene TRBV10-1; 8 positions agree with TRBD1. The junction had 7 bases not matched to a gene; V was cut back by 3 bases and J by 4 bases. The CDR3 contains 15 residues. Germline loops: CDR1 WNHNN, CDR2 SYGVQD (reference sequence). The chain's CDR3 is CASSESGGVLETQYF. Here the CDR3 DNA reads TGCGCCAGCAGTGAATCAGGGGGCGTATTAGAGACCCAGTACTTC.

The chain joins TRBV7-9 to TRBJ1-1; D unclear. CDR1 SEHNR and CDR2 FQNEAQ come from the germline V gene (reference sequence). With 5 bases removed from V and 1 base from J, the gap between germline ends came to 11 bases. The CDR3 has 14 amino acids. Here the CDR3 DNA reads TGTGCCAGCAGCCTTATTACAGAGAACACTGAAGCTTTCTTT. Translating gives CASSLITENTEAFF.

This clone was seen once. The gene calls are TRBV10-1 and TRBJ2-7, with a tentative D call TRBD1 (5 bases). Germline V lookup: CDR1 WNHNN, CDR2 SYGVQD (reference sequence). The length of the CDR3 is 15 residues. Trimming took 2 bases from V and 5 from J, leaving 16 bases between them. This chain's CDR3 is CASSEAWQGDHEQYF. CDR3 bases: TGCGCCAGCAGTGAGGCATGGCAGGGTGACCACGAGCAGTACTTC.

The CDR3 loop reads CASSSSGGGETQYF. The CDR3 nucleotides are TGCGCCAGCAGCTCGTCAGGGGGCGGGGAGACCCAGTACTTC. The rearrangement uses TRBV5-1 and TRBJ2-5, with 8 nucleotides matching TRBD1. CDR3 length: 14 residues. V was clipped by 3 bases and J by 5 bases; unmatched bases: 6. Germline V lookup: CDR1 SGHRS, CDR2 YFSETQ.

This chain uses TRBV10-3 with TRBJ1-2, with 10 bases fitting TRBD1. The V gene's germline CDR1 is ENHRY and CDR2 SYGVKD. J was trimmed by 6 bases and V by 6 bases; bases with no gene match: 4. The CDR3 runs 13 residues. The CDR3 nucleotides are TGTGCCATCAGGATGACAGGGGGCCATGGCTACACCTTC. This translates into CAIRMTGGHGYTF.

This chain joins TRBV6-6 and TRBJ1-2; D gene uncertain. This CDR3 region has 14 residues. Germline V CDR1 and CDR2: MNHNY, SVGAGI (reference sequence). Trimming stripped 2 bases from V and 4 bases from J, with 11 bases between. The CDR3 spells CASSYPDGVYGYTF. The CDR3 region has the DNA TGTGCCAGCAGTTACCCAGACGGGGTCTATGGCTACACCTTC.

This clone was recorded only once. CDR3 sequence (DNA): TGTGCCAGCAGTGAAATGGGAGGATTGAACTATGGCTACACCTTC. The encoded protein is CASSEMGGLNYGYTF. The chain is built from TRBV6-1 and TRBJ1-2, with D hard to call. The CDR3 consists of 15 residues. The V gene lost 2 bases and the J gene lost 2 bases, with 12 bases spanning the gap. Germline V gene sequence: CDR1 MNHNS, CDR2 SASEGT.

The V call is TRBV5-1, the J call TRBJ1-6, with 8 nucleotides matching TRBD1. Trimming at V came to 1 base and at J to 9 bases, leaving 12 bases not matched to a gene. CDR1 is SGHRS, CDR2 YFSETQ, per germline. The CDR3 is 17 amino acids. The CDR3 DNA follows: TGCGCCAGCAGCTTGTTCGGGCAAGGACAGGGCAGTTCACCCCTCCACTTT. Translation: CASSLFGQGQGSSPLHF.

The CDR3 DNA follows: TGTGCCAGCAGTTCGGGTGGAAGCCGTCAGCCCCAGCATTTT. Its protein product is CASSSGGSRQPQHF. The chain carries TRBV28 and TRBJ1-5; no clear D. V lost 4 bases to trimming and J lost 6 bases, with 13 bases between them. The CDR3 totals 14 residues. Germline V lookup: CDR1 MDHEN, CDR2 SYDVKM. The full variable domain, its missing parts supplied by reference TRBV28 and TRBJ1-5, is DVKVTQSSRYLVKRTGEKVFLECVQDMDHENMFWYRQDPGLGLRLIYFSYDVKMKEKGDIPEGYSVSREKKERFSLILESASTNQTSMYLCASSSGGSRQPQHFGDGTRLSIL.

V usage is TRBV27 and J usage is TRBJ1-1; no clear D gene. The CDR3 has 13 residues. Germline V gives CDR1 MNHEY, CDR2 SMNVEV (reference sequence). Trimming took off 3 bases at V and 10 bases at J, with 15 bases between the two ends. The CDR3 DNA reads TGTGCCAGCAGTTTCCTCAATGAGGGTTTAGCTTTCTTT. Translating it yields CASSFLNEGLAFF.

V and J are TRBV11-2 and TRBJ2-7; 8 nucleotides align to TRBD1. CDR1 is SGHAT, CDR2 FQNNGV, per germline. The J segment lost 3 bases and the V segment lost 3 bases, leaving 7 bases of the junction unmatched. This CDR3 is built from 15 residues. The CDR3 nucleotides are TGTGCCAGCAGCTTTAATGGACAGGGCCTCTACGAGCAGTACTTC. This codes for CASSFNGQGLYEQYF.

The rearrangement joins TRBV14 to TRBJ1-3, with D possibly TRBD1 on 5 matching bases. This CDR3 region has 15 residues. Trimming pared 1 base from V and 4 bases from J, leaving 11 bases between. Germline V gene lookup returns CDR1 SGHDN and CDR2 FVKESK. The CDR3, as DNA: TGTGCCAGCAGCCAAGTGGCAGGGTACGGAAACACCATATATTTT. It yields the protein CASSQVAGYGNTIYF.

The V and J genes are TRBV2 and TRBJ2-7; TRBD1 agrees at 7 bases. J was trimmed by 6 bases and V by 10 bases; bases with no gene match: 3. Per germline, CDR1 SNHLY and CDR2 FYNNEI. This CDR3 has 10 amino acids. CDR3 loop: CATRGLEQYF. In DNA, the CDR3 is TGTGCCACAAGGGGGCTCGAGCAGTACTTC.

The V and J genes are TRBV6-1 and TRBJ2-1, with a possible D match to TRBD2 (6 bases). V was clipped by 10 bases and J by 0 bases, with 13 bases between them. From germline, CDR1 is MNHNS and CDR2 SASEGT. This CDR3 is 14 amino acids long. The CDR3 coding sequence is TGTGCCACCTGGGCGGGGTTCTCCTACAATGAGCAGTTCTTC. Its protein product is CATWAGFSYNEQFF.

CDR3 nucleotide sequence: TGTGCCAGCCTAGCGGGAGACAATGAGCAGTTCTTC. Its translation is CASLAGDNEQFF. This chain uses TRBV6-5 with TRBJ2-1, with 10 bases fitting TRBD2. V shed 8 bases, J shed 5 bases, and the junction held 0 bases outside the gene matches. CDR1 and CDR2 from the germline V gene are MNHEY and SVGAGI. The CDR3 contains 12 residues.

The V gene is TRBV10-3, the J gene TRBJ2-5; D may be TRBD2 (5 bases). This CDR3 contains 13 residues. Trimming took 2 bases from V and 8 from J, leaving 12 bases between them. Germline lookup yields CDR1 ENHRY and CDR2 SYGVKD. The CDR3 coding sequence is TGTGCCATCAGTGAGGAGGGTGGAGCAACCCAGTACTTC. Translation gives CAISEEGGATQYF.

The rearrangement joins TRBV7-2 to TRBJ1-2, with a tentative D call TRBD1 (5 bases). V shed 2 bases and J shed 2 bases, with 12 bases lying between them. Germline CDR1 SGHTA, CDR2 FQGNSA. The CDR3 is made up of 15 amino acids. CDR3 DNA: TGTGCCAGCAGCTTATTGGGGCAAGTAAACTATGGCTACACCTTC. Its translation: CASSLLGQVNYGYTF. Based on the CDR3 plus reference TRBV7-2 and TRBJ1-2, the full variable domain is GAGVSQSPSNKVTEKGKDVELRCDPISGHTALYWYRQSLGQGLEFLIYFQGNSAPDKSGLPSDRFSAERTGGSVSTLTIQRTQQEDSAVYLCASSLLGQVNYGYTFGSGTRLTVV.

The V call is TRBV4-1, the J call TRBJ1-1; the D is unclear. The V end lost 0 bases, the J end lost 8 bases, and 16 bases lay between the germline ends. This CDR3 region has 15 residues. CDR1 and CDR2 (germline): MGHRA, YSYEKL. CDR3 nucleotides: TGCGCCAGCAGCCAAGATCGAAACCTCCGGGGAGAAGCTTTCTTT. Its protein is CASSQDRNLRGEAFF.

The CDR3 region is CASSQDSWGRNNQPQHF. DNA for the CDR3: TGTGCCAGCAGCCAAGATTCATGGGGCCGAAACAATCAGCCCCAGCATTTT. The gene calls are TRBV4-2 and TRBJ1-5; a weak D match, TRBD1 (5 bases). This CDR3 is 17 amino acids long. The V and J ends lost 0 bases and 3 bases respectively, with 15 bases between them. From germline, CDR1 is LGHNA and CDR2 YNFKEQ.

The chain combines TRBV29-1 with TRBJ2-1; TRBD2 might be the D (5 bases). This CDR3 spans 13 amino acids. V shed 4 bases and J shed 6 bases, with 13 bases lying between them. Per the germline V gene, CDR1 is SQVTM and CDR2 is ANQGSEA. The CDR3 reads CSVVMGERNEQFF. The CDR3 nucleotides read TGCAGCGTTGTAATGGGAGAGCGCAATGAGCAGTTCTTC.